This is a list of T cell receptor beta chains from one sample in a study of control samples from healthy donors and cancer patients. Sequenced by immunoSEQ multiplex PCR; TCRdb stores in-frame clones only, minus some. The data hold about 30,000 clones, with around 92% observed a single time. Sequencing was done on a sample of PBMCs. Source of these receptors: a man between 50 and 59 years old with lung cancer. Each CDR3 is given with its conserved first and last residue. The order of the fields is clone size, D gene, J gene, V gene, CDR3 protein, CDR3 DNA. D genes are given only for firm matches. Only some rows state a clone size, as once, few, many or a class for expanded clones.

once | . | TRBJ2-3 | TRBV7-8 | CASSPGVGTDTQYF | TGTGCCAGCAGCCCGGGGGTTGGCACAGATACGCAGTATTTT
. | TRBD1 | TRBJ2-2 | TRBV24-1 | CATSDAGTGDTGELFF | TGTGCCACCAGTGATGCCGGGACAGGCGACACCGGGGAGCTGTTTTTT
. | . | TRBJ1-1 | TRBV5-4 | CASSLGGNTEAFF | TGTGCCAGCAGCCTCGGCGGGAACACTGAAGCTTTCTTT
. | . | TRBJ1-5 | TRBV20-1 | CSASEGFQPQHF | TGCAGTGCTAGTGAAGGGTTTCAGCCCCAGCATTTT
. | . | TRBJ2-3 | TRBV6-2/TRBV6-3 | CASSYRSQGGDYTDTQYF | TGTGCCAGCAGTTACCGGTCTCAGGGGGGAGATTACACAGATACGCAGTATTTT
. | . | TRBJ1-4 | TRBV5-1 | CASSLGAQDNEKLFF | TGCGCCAGCAGCTTGGGGGCCCAGGATAATGAAAAACTGTTTTTT
. | . | TRBJ2-1 | TRBV2 | CASSRVNEQFF | TGTGCCAGCAGTCGGGTCAATGAGCAGTTCTTC
. | . | TRBJ2-5 | TRBV19 | CASRIRAGEETQYF | TGTGCCAGTAGGATTAGGGCAGGGGAAGAGACCCAGTACTTC
. | TRBD2 | TRBJ2-1 | TRBV7-4 | CASSHRYTSGAHNEQFF | TGTGCCAGCAGCCATCGATATACTAGCGGGGCCCACAATGAGCAGTTCTTC
. | TRBD1 | TRBJ1-1 | TRBV5-1 | CASSDQGQVTEAFF | TGCGCCAGCAGCGACCAAGGACAGGTCACTGAAGCTTTCTTT
. | . | TRBJ1-3 | TRBV19 | CASSRAAGNTIYF | TGTGCCAGTAGTCGGGCAGCTGGAAACACCATATATTTT
. | TRBD1 | TRBJ2-1 | TRBV9 | CASSRGDGTGQFF | TGTGCCAGCAGTAGGGGGGACGGGACAGGGCAGTTCTTC
. | . | TRBJ1-6 | TRBV7-2 | CASSLATSSPLHF | TGTGCCAGCAGCTTGGCCACGAGTTCACCCCTCCACTTT
. | . | TRBJ2-2 | TRBV7-9 | CASSPRGSNTGELFF | TGTGCCAGCAGCCCCCGGGGTTCGAACACCGGGGAGCTGTTTTTT
. | . | TRBJ1-5 | TRBV6-1 | CASSGAQYGHVIEPQHF | TGTGCCAGCAGTGGGGCACAGTACGGCCATGTAATTGAGCCCCAGCATTTT
. | . | TRBJ1-2 | TRBV7-2 | CASSYSDYGYTF | TGTGCCAGCAGCTATTCAGACTATGGCTACACCTTC
. | . | TRBJ1-2 | TRBV10-3 | CAITARVNYGYTF | TGTGCCATCACGGCACGGGTGAACTATGGCTACACCTTC